This T cell receptor (beta chain) stems from a study of shared clonotypes between healthy human individuals. Study overall: Samples came from two female and a few male donors aged 18 to 49. Every donor yielded three CD4 naive, three CD4 memory, two CD8 naive and one CD8 memory plate.

As defined, naive CD8 cells were CD45RO-negative and positively selected for CCR7, with terminally differentiated effector memory CD45RA+ cells excluded. HIV-negative, healthy adults without recent acute infections or vaccinations were the donors. V shed 2 bases, J shed 5 bases, and the junction held 5 bases outside the gene matches. The CDR3 has 14 residues. Looked up from germline, CDR1 is SEHNR and CDR2 is FQNEAQ (reference sequence). Sequencing used immunoSEQ multiplex PCR; TCRdb keeps in-frame clones, though not all of them. Among about 2.1 million clones, 80% to 95% were seen once, and the ten largest hold about 1.6%.

The material sequenced was naive CD8+ T cells from PBMCs. This clonotype originated in a man aged 18-30 years in good health. Some clones in this sample may be carry-over from other donors' samples. The chain uses TRBV7-9 and TRBJ1-2; TRBD1 agrees at 7 bases. The CDR3 DNA sequence: TGTGCCAGCAGCTTACTCACAGGGGATTATGGCTACACCTTC. Translation: CASSLLTGDYGYTF. Full variable domain (remainder filled in from reference TRBV7-9 and TRBJ1-2): DTGVSQNPRHKITKRGQNVTFRCDPISEHNRLYWYRQTLGQGPEFLTYFQNEAQLEKSRLLSDRFSAERPKGSFSTLEIQRTEQGDSAMYLCASSLLTGDYGYTFGSGTRLTVV.